These T cell receptor beta chains were read from a single sample in a study of T cell responses to AZD1222 COVID-19 vaccine. Some clones are missing from TCRdb's copy, which holds only in-frame ones; the method was immunoSEQ multiplex PCR. The sample consists of 150,000 to 190,000 clones, about nine tenths of them appearing once. Here the sequenced sample was peripheral blood, taken on day 0 of AZD1222 vaccination. The receptors were sampled from an adult in good health. Each CDR3 is given with its conserved first and last residue. D genes are given only for firm matches. Size is stated for part of the rows, as once, few or many counts, or as a class when the clone is expanded.

>TRBJ2-1|TRBV6-2/TRBV6-3|.|.
TGTGCCAGCAGTTACCTAGTTCGGGATGAGCAGTTCTTC
CASSYLVRDEQFF
>TRBJ2-3|TRBV27|.|TRBD1
TGTGCCAGCAGTTTAACAGGGGGCGCAACAGATACGCAGTATTTT
CASSLTGGATDTQYF
>TRBJ2-7|TRBV25-1|.|.
TGTGCCAGCAGTGACTCAAACGGACAGTCCTACGAGCAGTACTTC
CASSDSNGQSYEQYF
>TRBJ2-1|TRBV3-1/TRBV3-2|.|TRBD2
TGTGCCAGCAGCCTCGGACTAGTCGGGCTCACCTACAATGAGCAGTTCTTC
CASSLGLVGLTYNEQFF
>TRBJ2-1|TRBV28|.|.
TGTGCCAGCAGTTTTAGATCAAATGAGCAGTTCTTC
CASSFRSNEQFF
>TRBJ1-2|TRBV28|.|.
TGTGCCAGCAGTTTGTCGGACAGCTCTGGCTACACCTTC
CASSLSDSSGYTF
>TRBJ1-1|TRBV9|once|.
TGTGCCAGCAGCACAGGCCGAACTGAAGCTTTCTTT
CASSTGRTEAFF
>TRBJ1-1|TRBV2|.|TRBD1
TGTGCCAGCAGTATCGTCCGGGACAGATTATTTGGGGGGACTGAAGCTTTCTTT
CASSIVRDRLFGGTEAFF
>TRBJ2-7|TRBV27|.|.
TGTGCCAGCAGTCCGACAAGGGACTCCTACGAGCAGTACTTC
CASSPTRDSYEQYF
>TRBJ2-7|TRBV28|.|.
TGTGCCAGCAGTTTATGGACGTCGATGGGTGAGCAGTACTTC
CASSLWTSMGEQYF
>TRBJ1-5|TRBV24-1|.|.
TGTGCCACCAGTGATAACCGGGACTCCGCCGCGCCCCAGCATTTT
CATSDNRDSAAPQHF
>TRBJ1-4|TRBV19|.|.
TGTGCCAGTAGTATTGGGGTTGCCGGGACCGATGAAAAACTGTTTTTT
CASSIGVAGTDEKLFF
>TRBJ2-7|TRBV9|few|.
TGTGCCAGCAGCGTAGGACCTTACTCCTACGAGCAGTACTTC
CASSVGPYSYEQYF
>TRBJ2-1|TRBV28|.|.
TGTGCCAGCAGTTCCCTTGGCCTGGTGGGCCACAATGAGCAGTTCTTC
CASSSLGLVGHNEQFF
>TRBJ2-6|TRBV6-1|.|TRBD1
TGTGCCAGCAGTGTGGCAGGGGGCTCTGGGGCCAACGTCCTGACTTTC
CASSVAGGSGANVLTF
>TRBJ2-1|TRBV19|.|.
TGTGCCAGTAGTATTTTAGGGGGAGCGGGGCGGGACAATGAGCAGTTCTTC
CASSILGGAGRDNEQFF
>TRBJ1-1|TRBV6-5|once|TRBD1
TGTGCCAGCATCGTGACAGGGGGAAAGACTGAAGCTTTCTTT
CASIVTGGKTEAFF
>TRBJ2-6|TRBV7-3|.|.
TGTGCCAGCAGCTTCCGGGGCGCAGAATACGCTGGGGCCAACGTCCTGACTTTC
CASSFRGAEYAGANVLTF
>TRBJ2-3|TRBV27|.|.
TGTGCCAGCAGTTTAAACTTTTTCTCAGATACGCAGTATTTT
CASSLNFFSDTQYF
>TRBJ2-3|TRBV6-2/TRBV6-3|once|.
TGTGCCAGCAGTTACTCGACAGGGAGGACGACAGATACGCAGTATTTT
CASSYSTGRTTDTQYF
>TRBJ2-1|TRBV24-1|.|TRBD1
TGTGCCACCAGTGATAGCCGGGACAGGTACAATGAGCAGTTCTTC
CATSDSRDRYNEQFF
>TRBJ2-3|TRBV19|.|.
TGTGCCAGTAGTATTGGCCCCGGGTCCACAGATACGCAGTATTTT
CASSIGPGSTDTQYF
>TRBJ2-1|TRBV2|.|TRBD2
TGTGCCAGCAGTCCTGATACGACTAGCCGCCACTCCTACAATGAGCAGTTCTTC
CASSPDTTSRHSYNEQFF
>TRBJ2-5|TRBV12-2|.|.
TGTGCAAGTCGCTACCGGACAGGCCAAGAGACCCAGTACTTC
CASRYRTGQETQYF
>TRBJ1-2|TRBV30|once|TRBD1
TGTGCCTGGAGGGACAGGGGCTCCGCTGGCTACACCTTC
CAWRDRGSAGYTF
>TRBJ2-3|TRBV19|.|.
TGTGCCAGTAGTATAGAAGCAGGGACAGATACGCAGTATTTT
CASSIEAGTDTQYF
>TRBJ2-7|TRBV2|.|.
TGTGCCAGCAGTGAAGGTACAGGAACCTACGAGCAGTACTTC
CASSEGTGTYEQYF
>TRBJ1-6|TRBV7-8|.|.
TGTGCCAGCAGCTTAGCTAATTCACCCCTCCACTTT
CASSLANSPLHF
>TRBJ2-1|TRBV27|.|TRBD2
TGTGCCAGCAGACCACCGGGACTAGCGGGGCCCTACAATGAGCAGTTCTTC
CASRPPGLAGPYNEQFF
>TRBJ1-2|TRBV11-2|.|.
TGTGCCAGCAGCTTAGACCCTGTATCTAACTATGGCTACACCTTC
CASSLDPVSNYGYTF
>TRBJ1-1|TRBV11-2|.|.
TGTGCCAGCAGCTGGGGACGATCGGCCACTGAAGCTTTCTTT
CASSWGRSATEAFF
>TRBJ1-6|TRBV5-6|.|.
TGTGCCAGCAGCTCCAGACAGGACTATAATTCACCCCTCCACTTT
CASSSRQDYNSPLHF
>TRBJ2-1|TRBV6-6|few|TRBD1
TGTGCCAGCAGTCACGTACCGGGACAGGGTCTTCAGATTTCCTACAATGAGCAGTTCTTC
CASSHVPGQGLQISYNEQFF
>TRBJ2-7|TRBV10-3|.|TRBD1
TGTGCCATCAGTGCCACAGGGGGCCACGAGCAGTACTTC
CAISATGGHEQYF
>TRBJ2-7|TRBV6-5|.|.
TGTGCCAGCAGTTCGCGGGTCGGCTTAGCCTACGAGCAGTACTTC
CASSSRVGLAYEQYF
>TRBJ2-2|TRBV9|.|.
TGTGCCAGCAGCGTCACGAACACCGGGGAGCTGTTTTTT
CASSVTNTGELFF
>TRBJ1-4|TRBV5-1|.|TRBD1
TGCGCCAGCAGCTTGGCCTCGGGGACAGGAGAAAAACTGTTTTTT
CASSLASGTGEKLFF
>TRBJ1-1|TRBV10-3|.|.
TGTGCCATCAGGGAGCAGATGAACACTGAAGCTTTCTTT
CAIREQMNTEAFF
>TRBJ2-7|TRBV19|.|.
TGTGCCAGCGCGGCGGAACACGAGCAGTACTTC
CASAAEHEQYF
>TRBJ1-5|TRBV28|few|.
TGTGCCAGCAGCAGCAGGGTAGGACAGCCCCAGCATTTT
CASSSRVGQPQHF
>TRBJ1-1|TRBV19|.|.
TGTGCCAGTAGTATCCGTGTCAGTTCTTGGAACACTGAAGCTTTCTTT
CASSIRVSSWNTEAFF
>TRBJ1-1|TRBV28|.|.
TGTGCCAGCAGTTTAGTCCAGAGGGGTGAAGCTTTCTTT
CASSLVQRGEAFF
>TRBJ2-1|TRBV20-1|.|.
TGCAGTGCTAGTTGGGGGCCCAATGAGCAGTTCTTC
CSASWGPNEQFF
>TRBJ1-2|TRBV6-5|.|.
TGTGCCAGCAGTACCCGGGACATTAGGGGCTACACCTTC
CASSTRDIRGYTF
>TRBJ1-2|TRBV7-2|.|TRBD1
TGTGCCAGCAGCCCCGAACCAGGGGGCAATAGGGGCTACACCTTC
CASSPEPGGNRGYTF
>TRBJ1-6|TRBV6-5|.|TRBD1
TGTGCCAGTACTCGGACAGGAGCTCGGACACCCCTCCACTTT
CASTRTGARTPLHF
>TRBJ2-7|TRBV6-5|.|.
TGTGCCAGCAGTTCCCCTGACACTAACGAGCAGTACTTC
CASSSPDTNEQYF